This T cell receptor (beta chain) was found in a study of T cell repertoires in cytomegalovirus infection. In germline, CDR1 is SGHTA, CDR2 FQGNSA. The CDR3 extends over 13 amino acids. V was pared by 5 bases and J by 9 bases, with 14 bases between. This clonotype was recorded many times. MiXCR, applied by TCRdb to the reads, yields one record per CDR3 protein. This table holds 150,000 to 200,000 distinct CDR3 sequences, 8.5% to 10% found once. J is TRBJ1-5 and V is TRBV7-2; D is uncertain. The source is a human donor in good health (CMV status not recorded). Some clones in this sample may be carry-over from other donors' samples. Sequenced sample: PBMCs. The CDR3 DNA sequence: TGTGCCAGCAGCCCCGATTCAAGTCTGCCCCAGCATTTT. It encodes CASSPDSSLPQHF.